The T cell receptor (beta chain) described here comes from a study of T cells after yellow fever vaccination. About the study: The authors prepared low-cell-number fractions using SMART-Seq v4 Ultra Low Input. Findings and limits, study-wide: Contaminants from the bulk population, in the form of abundant clonotypes, could be found in FACS-sorted repertoires. After the booster, around 95% of CD4 and roughly nine tenths of CD8 primary-response clones were re-detected.

UMIs and a universal primer site were added when TCR cDNA was made by 5'RACE template switching. MiXCR was run by TCRdb on the 5' RACE reads, yielding one entry per CDR3 protein. In the table there are around 300,000 distinct CDR3 sequences, approximately 4.5% of which are singletons. This clonotype was detected a few times. What it binds is unknown. The CDR3 contains 15 residues. V and J are TRBV21-1 and TRBJ1-4; no DNA check was done on the table's D call, TRBD1. TRBV21-1 is assigned pseudogene status. This specimen consisted of PBMCs, obtained 15 days after the yellow fever booster vaccination. The receptor comes from a man younger than 30 who received the YFV17D yellow fever vaccine. The CDR3 DNA sequence: TGTGCCAGCAGCAACTTACAGGGATCTAATGAAAAACTGTTTTTT. Translated, it gives CASSNLQGSNEKLFF.